The count of the clone carrying this TCR beta chain is one. Its antigen remains unknown. CDR1 is SGHTA, CDR2 FQGNSA, per germline. The V and J ends lost 0 bases and 4 bases, in that order; junction bases with no gene match: 12. This CDR3 is 18 amino acids long. This sample was taken from a study of shared clonotypes between healthy human individuals. On the study more broadly: The plates for each donor numbered three CD4 naive, three CD4 memory, two CD8 naive and one CD8 memory. Study conclusions and caveats: Unshared clonotypes carried lower generation probabilities than those common to all four donors. Read depth was anticipated to influence clonotype sharing among donors.

Per the study methods: With immunoSEQ giving junction-only sequences and no quality scores, filtering differed. The assay was immunoSEQ multiplex PCR, and TCRdb's table has in-frame clones only and misses some. The V and J calls and clone size were taken over from that table, and D and trimming were inferred from the DNA. Here the sample spans about 2.4 million clones, 80% to 95% being singletons. The chain employs TRBV7-2 and TRBJ2-1; 7 bases agree with TRBD2. Sequencing was carried out using naive CD4+ T cells from PBMCs. Subset defined: CD45RA+ positively selected. The source of this sequence is a man between 18 and 29 years old in good health. Some clones in this sample may be carry-over from other donors' samples. The CDR3 sequence is CASSLAGGAGASYNEQFF. CDR3 coding DNA: TGTGCCAGCAGCTTAGCGGGAGGGGCGGGAGCGTCATACAATGAGCAGTTCTTC.